Below, 10 T cell receptor beta chains from the same sample are listed, as sequenced in a study of Tregs in tolerant kidney transplant recipients. Which antigens these TCRs recognize remains unknown. Data came from immunoSEQ multiplex PCR; TCRdb stores just in-frame clones and leaves some out. The sample includes some 20,000 clones, around 71% of them seen just once. Sequencing input: Tregs from blood cultured with allogeneic cells. These receptors were obtained from a human donor in good health.

In this sample, this clone turned up a few times. This chain joins TRBV7-9 and TRBJ1-2; 8 bases are a match to TRBD1. Germline lookup yields CDR1 SEHNR and CDR2 FQNEAQ (reference sequence). V lost 2 bases, J lost 4 bases, and 3 bases stayed unmatched. This CDR3 region has 14 residues. CDR3 DNA sequence: TGTGCCAGCAGCTTACGGACAGGGAGCTATGGCTACACCTTC. Encoded protein: CASSLRTGSYGYTF. Based on the CDR3 plus reference TRBV7-9 and TRBJ1-2, the full variable domain is DTGVSQNPRHKITKRGQNVTFRCDPISEHNRLYWYRQTLGQGPEFLTYFQNEAQLEKSRLLSDRFSAERPKGSFSTLEIQRTEQGDSAMYLCASSLRTGSYGYTFGSGTRLTVV.

The chain carries TRBV5-1 and TRBJ2-6; D is possibly TRBD1 (5 bases). The germline V gene encodes CDR1 SGHRS and CDR2 YFSETQ. This CDR3 has 16 residues. V dropped 1 base and J dropped 0 bases, with 8 bases sitting between them. This CDR3 is CASSLMDNSGANVLTF. The CDR3 DNA reads as TGCGCCAGCAGCTTGATGGACAACTCTGGGGCCAACGTCCTGACTTTC.

The sample holds a few counts of this clone. V gene TRBV6-5 combines with J gene TRBJ1-5, with D perhaps TRBD1 (6 bases). The V and J ends lost 0 bases and 3 bases respectively, with 9 bases between them. This CDR3 is 15 amino acids long. Germline CDR1 is MNHEY and CDR2 is SVGAGI. DNA of the CDR3: TGTGCCAGCAGTTACTCCGGGGGGCTCAATCAGCCCCAGCATTTT. It translates to CASSYSGGLNQPQHF.

The chain has TRBV13 and TRBJ2-7; D assignment may be TRBD1 or TRBD2 (5 bases each). The CDR3 spans 14 residues. Trimming stripped 8 bases from V and 1 base from J, with 15 bases between. Per germline, CDR1 PRHDT and CDR2 FYEKMQ (reference sequence). The CDR3 region is CASPHGDESYEQYF. The CDR3 DNA sequence: TGTGCCAGCCCCCATGGGGACGAATCCTACGAGCAGTACTTC.

The chain employs TRBV5-1 and TRBJ1-4, with D possibly being TRBD1 (5 bases). The V end was cut by 0 bases, the J end by 0 bases, with 9 bases between. Germline CDR1 and CDR2: SGHRS and YFSETQ. The CDR3 covers 16 residues. The CDR3 protein is CASSLDRPATNEKLFF. The DNA of the CDR3 is TGCGCCAGCAGCTTGGACAGGCCGGCAACTAATGAAAAACTGTTTTTT.

V is TRBV5-1 and J is TRBJ1-1; D is unresolved. This CDR3 has 13 residues. CDR1 and CDR2 from the germline V gene are SGHRS and YFSETQ. The germline V and J ends were trimmed by 0 bases and 1 base, with 4 bases remaining between them. The CDR3 protein is CASSLGGNTEAFF. The CDR3 DNA reads as TGCGCCAGCAGCTTGGGGGGGAACACTGAAGCTTTCTTT.

The chain carries TRBV7-6 and TRBJ1-3; D is possibly TRBD1 (5 bases). Germline CDR1 SGHVS, CDR2 FNYEAQ. The CDR3 runs to 16 residues. Trimming pared 1 base from V and 1 base from J, leaving 11 bases between. DNA of the CDR3: TGTGCCAGCAGCTTAGGTGCCGGGGGGTCTGGAAACACCATATATTTT. Translating it yields CASSLGAGGSGNTIYF.

The chain is built from TRBV5-5 and TRBJ2-3, with D uncertain. This CDR3 is built from 17 residues. Germline V gene lookup returns CDR1 SGHKS and CDR2 YYEKEE (reference sequence). Trimming cost V 4 bases and J 0 bases, with 18 bases left between them. CDR3 protein: CASSRPMGMVSTDTQYF. CDR3 nucleotides: TGTGCCAGCAGCCGACCTATGGGGATGGTCAGCACAGATACGCAGTATTTT.

The chain recombines TRBV19 with TRBJ2-7; 8 bases fit TRBD1. The CDR3 is 14 amino acids. The trim removed 3 bases at V and 5 bases at J, leaving 6 bases unmatched. Germline V gene sequence: CDR1 LNHDA, CDR2 SQIVND (reference sequence). CDR3 sequence reads: CASSIWTGFDEQYF. The CDR3 region has the DNA TGTGCCAGTAGTATTTGGACAGGGTTCGACGAGCAGTACTTC.

The chain has TRBV4-1 and TRBJ2-7; the D is unclear. This CDR3 is 15 amino acids long. The germline CDR1 and CDR2 sequences are MGHRA and YSYEKL. V dropped 4 bases and J dropped 3 bases, with 16 bases sitting between them. The CDR3 nucleotides are TGCGCCAGCAGCCCACTCGGATCAAGGAACTACGAGCAGTACTTC. Encoded protein: CASSPLGSRNYEQYF.